The present T cell receptor beta chain was sequenced within a study of blood T cell repertoires in COVID-19. As for the study in general: Spain, Italy and the United States supplied samples that represented acute and convalescent COVID-19. Sources were T cells, B-cell-depleted T cells, or PBMCs; the material itself was cDNA or gDNA.

Authors' analysis steps: Amplification from reference gene primers served as the basis for estimated nucleated cell counts. TCRdb's copy holds only in-frame clones and misses some; the assay was immunoSEQ multiplex PCR. From that table come the V and J calls and clone size; the DNA was used to work out D and trimming. In the table there are approximately 94,000 clones, approximately 80% of which are singletons. The CDR3 runs 13 residues. V shed 6 bases, J shed 7 bases, and the junction held 3 bases outside the gene matches. Germline CDR1 LNHDA, CDR2 SQIVND (reference sequence). The rearrangement links TRBV19 to TRBJ1-6, with TRBD1 identical over 7 bases. This receptor was taken from a woman in her 70s with acute or convalescent COVID-19. The sequenced sample was peripheral blood. The CDR3 coding sequence is TGTGCCAGTAGACCAGGGGGGAATTCACCCCTCCACTTT. It encodes CASRPGGNSPLHF.